One T cell receptor (beta chain) is described in this entry. This entry is derived from a study of blood T cell repertoires in COVID-19. On the study more broadly: The cDNA or gDNA used as material had been derived from T cells, B-cell-depleted T cells, or PBMCs.

Germline V gives CDR1 SGHKS, CDR2 YYEKEE (reference sequence). The CDR3 covers 15 residues. V shed 4 bases and J 7 bases; nucleotides not matched to a gene: 13. This table comes from immunoSEQ multiplex PCR, and its TCRdb copy is limited to in-frame clones, with some not included. Found here are more than 95,000 clones, roughly 90% of them singletons; the top ten hold around 3.8%. The V gene is TRBV5-5, the J gene TRBJ1-2; 7 nucleotides align to TRBD1. Material for sequencing was peripheral blood. This receptor was obtained from an older woman with acute or convalescent COVID-19. The CDR3 is CASSTLTGVSAGYTF. CDR3 nucleotides: TGTGCCAGCAGCACACTAACAGGGGTTTCGGCTGGCTACACCTTC.